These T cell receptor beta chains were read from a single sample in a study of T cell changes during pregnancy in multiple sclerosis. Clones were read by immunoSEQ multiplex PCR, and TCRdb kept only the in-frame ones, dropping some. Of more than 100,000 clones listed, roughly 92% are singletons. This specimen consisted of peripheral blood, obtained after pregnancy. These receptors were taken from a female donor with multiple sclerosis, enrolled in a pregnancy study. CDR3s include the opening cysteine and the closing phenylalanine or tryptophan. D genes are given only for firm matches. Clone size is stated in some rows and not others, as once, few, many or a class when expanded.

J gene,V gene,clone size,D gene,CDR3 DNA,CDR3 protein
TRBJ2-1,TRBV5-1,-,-,TGCGCCAGCAGAACTAGCTCCTACAATGAGCAGTTCTTC,CASRTSSYNEQFF
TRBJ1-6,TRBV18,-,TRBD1,TGTGCCAGCTCACCAGGACAGGGAAATTCACCCCTCCACTTT,CASSPGQGNSPLHF
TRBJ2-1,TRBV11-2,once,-,TGTGCCAGCAGCTTAGCCAGGGGCGATACACAGTTCTTC,CASSLARGDTQFF
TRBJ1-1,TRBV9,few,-,TGTGCCAGCAGCCCCAGTCCGGGGATGAACACTGAAGCTTTCTTT,CASSPSPGMNTEAFF
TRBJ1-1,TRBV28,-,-,TGTGCCAGCACTGCAGGGGCCCTGAACACTGAAGCTTTCTTT,CASTAGALNTEAFF
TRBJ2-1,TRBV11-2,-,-,TGTGCCAGCAGCTCCTCGGACACTCTCGTTATAGGCAATGAGCAGTTCTTC,CASSSSDTLVIGNEQFF
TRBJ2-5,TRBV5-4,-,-,TGTGCCAGCAGCACCCCCTCGGGGAGGCGGGAGACCCAGTACTTC,CASSTPSGRRETQYF
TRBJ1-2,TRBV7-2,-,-,TGTGCCAGCAGCCTAAACAGGGATAACTATGGCTACACCTTC,CASSLNRDNYGYTF
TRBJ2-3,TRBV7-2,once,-,TGTGCCAGCAGCTGGGCAGGTCGTACGGATACGCAGTATTTT,CASSWAGRTDTQYF
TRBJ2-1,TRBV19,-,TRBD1,TGTGCCAGTACTACCCCGGGACAGGGGGTCGATGAGCAGTTCTTC,CASTTPGQGVDEQFF
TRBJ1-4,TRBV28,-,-,TGTGCCAGCAGTCAAGGGGGGGGATTAGAAAAACTGTTTTTT,CASSQGGGLEKLFF